These 4 T cell receptor beta chains originate from one sample sequenced in a study of T-cell reconstitution after alpha-beta-depleted transplantation in children. Unique molecular identifiers featured in how the TCRbeta library was prepared. From the PCR reads, TCRdb called clonotypes with MiXCR, one entry per CDR3 protein. The sample has approximately 83,000 distinct CDR3 sequences; roughly 8.4% are singletons. The sequences come from PBMCs from the stem cell graft donor, collected from the stem cell graft. Receptors were obtained from a human donor who donated a stem cell graft to a child with congenital amegakaryocytic thrombocytopenia.

This clonotype was observed many times. The chain's CDR3 is CASGQGRNEQFF. DNA for the CDR3: TGTGCCAGCGGACAGGGTAGGAATGAGCAGTTCTTC. The gene calls are TRBV12-3 or TRBV12-4 and TRBJ2-1, with 8 bases fitting TRBD1. V was pared by 8 bases and J by 7 bases, with 4 bases of the junction left unmatched. The CDR3 covers 12 residues.

This clonotype was observed many times. The genes are TRBV6-1 and TRBJ1-5, with 8 bases matching TRBD1. Germline V gene lookup returns CDR1 MNHNS and CDR2 SASEGT. The CDR3 extends over 16 amino acids. Trimming cost V 6 bases and J 7 bases; bases outside gene matches: 14. The DNA of the CDR3 is TGTGCCAGCAGACCCACTAGTTACAGGGGGGACCAGCCCCAGCATTTT. Its protein product is CASRPTSYRGDQPQHF.

At least ten counts were recorded for this clonotype. This rearrangement joins TRBV5-1 to TRBJ2-1; D may be TRBD1 (6 bases). The CDR3 runs 14 residues. The germline V gene has CDR1 SGHRS and CDR2 YFSETQ. Trimming cost V 0 bases and J 4 bases, with 8 bases left between them. The CDR3 bases are TGCGCCAGCAGCTTGGACAGGGTATACAATGAGCAGTTCTTC. This encodes CASSLDRVYNEQFF.

Ten or more counts support this clonotype. The genes are TRBV5-5 and TRBJ2-1; 8 bases agree with TRBD1. Trimming at V came to 4 bases and at J to 9 bases, leaving 6 bases not matched to a gene. CDR3 length equals 13 residues. CDR1 is SGHKS and CDR2 is YYEKEE in the germline V gene (reference sequence). The CDR3 reads CASSSRGLSEQFF. The CDR3 DNA follows: TGTGCCAGCAGCAGCAGGGGGCTGAGTGAGCAGTTCTTC.